This is a list of T cell receptor beta chains from one sample in a study of STAT3 mutations in large granular lymphocyte leukemia. Measured with immunoSEQ multiplex PCR; TCRdb has only the in-frame clones, and not every one. The sample yields roughly 40,000 clones, 88% seen once. Sequenced: PBMCs. These receptors were collected from a human donor with T large granular lymphocyte leukemia. Some clones in this sample may be carry-over from other donors' samples. Each CDR3 is given with its conserved first and last residue. The order of the fields is V gene, clone size, D gene, J gene, CDR3 DNA, CDR3 protein. A D gene is named only where the DNA matches it firmly. The size of a clone is reported for some rows only, either as once, few or many, or as a class for expanded clones.

>TRBV19|-|-|TRBJ1-5
TGTGCCAGTAGGCCCCATCGGGTTAGCAATCAGCCCCAGCATTTT
CASRPHRVSNQPQHF
>TRBV19|-|TRBD1|TRBJ2-7
TGTGCCAGTAGAGCGACAGGGGGCGAGCAGTACTTC
CASRATGGEQYF
>TRBV9|-|TRBD2|TRBJ2-1
TGTGCCAGCAGCGGGAGACTAGCGGGGGGCCGGGGTGAGCAGTTCTTC
CASSGRLAGGRGEQFF
>TRBV5-4|-|-|TRBJ1-2
TGTGCCAGCAGCTTGGAGGGGGGCACCTATGGCTACACCTTC
CASSLEGGTYGYTF
>TRBV28|-|-|TRBJ1-1
TGTGCCAGCAGTTTGGACTTCGTCGCTGAAGCTTTCTTT
CASSLDFVAEAFF
>TRBV5-1|-|TRBD1|TRBJ1-1
TGCGCCAGCAGCTTGGACGGGACAGGGTTCGCTTTCTTT
CASSLDGTGFAFF
>TRBV2|-|-|TRBJ2-1
TGTGCCATTTCGCTGGGCCCCGGGACGCGTGAGCAGTTCTTC
CAISLGPGTREQFF
>TRBV30|few|-|TRBJ1-6
TGTGCCTGGACATTAGGGTCACCCCTCCACTTT
CAWTLGSPLHF
>TRBV5-6|-|-|TRBJ2-3
TGTGCCAGCAGCTTGGCCGGGAAAGATACGCAGTATTTT
CASSLAGKDTQYF
>TRBV30|-|-|TRBJ2-7
TGTGCCTGGAGTACCGGGACTTGGTTGCGCTACGAGCAGTACTTC
CAWSTGTWLRYEQYF
>TRBV29-1|-|TRBD1|TRBJ1-5
TGCAGCGCCCAAGAGGGGGCCGGTCAGCCCCAGCATTTT
CSAQEGAGQPQHF
>TRBV15|-|-|TRBJ1-5
TGTGCCACCAGCAGAGGTAGACCCAATCAGCCCCAGCATTTT
CATSRGRPNQPQHF
>TRBV4-1|-|-|TRBJ1-2
TGCGCCAGCAGCCAAGTTTGGGGGGGCGAGGACTATGGCTACACCTTC
CASSQVWGGEDYGYTF
>TRBV19|-|-|TRBJ1-6
TGTGCCAGTAGTATAGATTATGCGGTTTCACCCCTCCACTTT
CASSIDYAVSPLHF
>TRBV6-5|-|-|TRBJ1-2
TGTGCCAGCAGTCGGCCCTCCATGGGAGGCTACACCTTC
CASSRPSMGGYTF
>TRBV5-1|-|-|TRBJ2-5
TGCGCCAGCAGCTTGGGAGGGCTGGGGGAGACCCAGTACTTC
CASSLGGLGETQYF
>TRBV6-1|-|-|TRBJ2-2
TGTGCCAGCAGGCTGGGCCTGAACACCGGGGAGCTGTTTTTT
CASRLGLNTGELFF
>TRBV6-5|-|-|TRBJ1-3
TGTGCCAGCAGTTGGGCCCACAGCTCTGGAAACACCATATATTTT
CASSWAHSSGNTIYF
>TRBV29-1|-|-|TRBJ1-1
TGCAGCGTTCTAGGGGCTTTGGGCACTGAAGCTTTCTTT
CSVLGALGTEAFF
>TRBV25-1|-|-|TRBJ1-5
TGTGCCAGCAGTACCGGTTATAGCAATCAGCCCCAGCATTTT
CASSTGYSNQPQHF
>TRBV27|few|-|TRBJ1-2
TGTGCCAGCGGCACGGCAGGGAGCTATGGCTACACCTTC
CASGTAGSYGYTF
>TRBV23-1|-|-|TRBJ2-2
TGCGCCAGCAGTCAAAATGTTACCGGGGAGCTGTTTTTT
CASSQNVTGELFF
>TRBV6-6|-|-|TRBJ2-7
TGTGCCAGCAGCGGATTACAGGGCTCCTACGAGCAGTACTTC
CASSGLQGSYEQYF
>TRBV7-7|-|-|TRBJ2-2
TGTGCTAGCAGCTTAGTCAGGGACGGGGAGCTGTTTTTT
CASSLVRDGELFF
>TRBV4-3|-|-|TRBJ1-2
TGCGCCAGCCGACCATCGACAGGAGGCTATGGCTACACCTTC
CASRPSTGGYGYTF
>TRBV28|once|TRBD1|TRBJ1-2
TGTGCCAGCAGTCACGGACAGGCAGACTATGGCTACACCTTC
CASSHGQADYGYTF
>TRBV19|-|-|TRBJ1-1
TGTGCCAGTAGTGTCGGGACACCCAACACTGAAGCTTTCTTT
CASSVGTPNTEAFF
>TRBV6-1|-|TRBD1|TRBJ1-6
TGTGCCAGCAGTGAAGTTTGGGACAGGGGGTTTAATTCACCCCTCCACTTT
CASSEVWDRGFNSPLHF
>TRBV29-1|-|TRBD2|TRBJ2-2
TGCAGCGTGTTGAGTGTTGCGGGAGCGAACACCGGGGAGCTGTTTTTT
CSVLSVAGANTGELFF
>TRBV10-3|-|-|TRBJ2-1
TGTGCCATCAGTGAGGGCTGGGACGGAACCTACAATGAGCAGTTCTTC
CAISEGWDGTYNEQFF
>TRBV18|-|-|TRBJ2-2
TGTGCCAGCTCATCCGCGGGGGCCAGGACCGGGGAGCTGTTTTTT
CASSSAGARTGELFF
>TRBV10-3|-|-|TRBJ2-3
TGTGCCATCAGACCCGGACGATTGAGCACAGATACGCAGTATTTT
CAIRPGRLSTDTQYF
>TRBV27|few|-|TRBJ2-2
TGTGCCAGCAGTTTAGCGGTAGACACCGGGGAGCTGTTTTTT
CASSLAVDTGELFF
>TRBV5-1|-|TRBD1|TRBJ1-4
TGCGCCAGCAGCCTCAGGGGGGGAGCCAATGAAAAACTGTTTTTT
CASSLRGGANEKLFF
>TRBV4-3|-|-|TRBJ1-1
TGCGCCAGCAGCCAAGATTACGCATTGAACACTGAAGCTTTCTTT
CASSQDYALNTEAFF
>TRBV5-1|-|-|TRBJ2-4
TGCGCCAGCAGCTCTACTGGGACAGCGGGAAACATTCAGTACTTC
CASSSTGTAGNIQYF